Listed here are 26 T cell receptor beta chains from one sample, sequenced in a study of CXCR3-negative and CXCR3-positive naive CD8 T cells. It was by 5' RACE with UMI labels that the TRB cDNA libraries were prepared. TCRdb reprocessed the 5' RACE reads and reports one entry per CDR3 protein, with no DNA. This table holds approximately 130,000 distinct CDR3 sequences. No antigen has been identified for these receptors. General study results and limits: When CXCR3-positive naive cells were set against CXCR3-negative naive cells, the former had more hydrophobic TRB CDR3s.

Sequenced: naive CXCR3+ CD8+ T cells from blood. Sample subset: CD45RO-CCR7+CD27+CD95- naive CD8+ T cells expressing CXCR3 (TNR3+). The source is a human donor in good health. Some clones in this sample may be carry-over from other donors' samples.

V is TRBV28 and J is TRBJ2-5; with no DNA, the TCRdb D assignment of TRBD2 cannot be verified. This CDR3 has 15 amino acids. Germline CDR1 MDHEN, CDR2 SYDVKM. The CDR3 protein is CASSSRGGRVETQYF.

The J gene is TRBJ2-1, the V gene TRBV28. CDR3 size: 14 residues. Germline CDR1 MDHEN, CDR2 SYDVKM. The CDR3 reads CASSSQDLGFEQFF.

The CDR3 loop reads CASSPPSGGTYEQYF. V and J are TRBV14 and TRBJ2-7; TCRdb indicates TRBD2, and absent DNA this call remains unverified. CDR3 size: 15 residues. Germline V lookup: CDR1 SGHDN, CDR2 FVKESK.

The chain couples TRBV7-6 to TRBJ2-5; TCRdb names TRBD2, which stays unverified in the absence of DNA. The CDR3 has 16 residues. CDR1 and CDR2 from the germline V gene are SGHVS and FNYEAQ. CDR3 protein: CASSLSSGRGQETQYF.

The V and J genes are TRBV20-1 and TRBJ2-3; lacking DNA, the TRBD2 call made by TCRdb goes unchecked. The germline CDR1 and CDR2 sequences are DFQATT and SNEGSKA (reference sequence). The CDR3 runs to 16 residues. CDR3 sequence: CSARDRSSGGSDTQYF.

The chain recombines TRBV13 with TRBJ2-7; TCRdb reports TRBD2, a call that lacks DNA to check it against. Looked up from germline, CDR1 is PRHDT and CDR2 is FYEKMQ (reference sequence). This CDR3 contains 15 residues. The chain's CDR3 is CASSLGGGLGYEQYF.

The chain couples TRBV6-5 to TRBJ1-3. The germline CDR1 and CDR2 sequences are MNHEY and SVGAGI. The CDR3 totals 13 residues. CDR3 region: CASSYSTGNTINF.

The CDR3 loop is CASSQDWAERNNEQFF. The V call is TRBV4-3, the J call TRBJ2-1; absent DNA, TCRdb's TRBD1 call cannot be checked. The CDR3 contains 16 residues. The V gene's germline CDR1 is LGHNA and CDR2 YSLEER.

The chain couples TRBV11-3 to TRBJ2-7; TCRdb selects TRBD1, and the lack of DNA leaves this call unchecked. The CDR3 is made up of 14 amino acids. CDR1 is SGHNT and CDR2 is YENEEA in the germline V gene. The CDR3 region is CASSLEAGSYEQYF.

The V gene is TRBV2, the J gene TRBJ2-1. Per the germline V gene, CDR1 is SNHLY and CDR2 is FYNNEI. This CDR3 region has 15 residues. This CDR3 is CASRLEGASYNEQFF.

The V gene is TRBV20-1, the J gene TRBJ2-2. CDR3 length: 18 residues. Germline values: CDR1 DFQATT, CDR2 SNEGSKA (reference sequence). The CDR3 sequence is CSALTQQPKPENTGELFF.

This sequence joins TRBV3-1 and TRBJ2-1. Germline V gene sequence: CDR1 LGHDT, CDR2 YNNKEL (reference sequence). The CDR3 is 12 residues long. CDR3 in amino acids: CASSQDYEEQFF.

This chain uses TRBV7-9 with TRBJ2-5; the TCRdb call, TRBD1, lacks DNA for checking. The CDR3 runs to 14 residues. Germline V gives CDR1 SEHNR, CDR2 FQNEAQ (reference sequence). CDR3 amino acids: CASSHHRGLETQYF.

The J gene is TRBJ2-1, the V gene TRBV7-9. This CDR3 region has 13 residues. CDR1 and CDR2 (germline): SEHNR, FQNEAQ (reference sequence). CDR3: CASRLKEYNEQFF.

The chain employs TRBV29-1 and TRBJ2-1; TCRdb names TRBD1, which stays unverified in the absence of DNA. Looked up from germline, CDR1 is SQVTM and CDR2 is ANQGSEA. CDR3 length: 12 residues. The CDR3 sequence is CSAGVNYNEQFF.

The chain combines TRBV29-1 with TRBJ1-5; absent DNA, TCRdb's TRBD1 call cannot be checked. From germline, CDR1 is SQVTM and CDR2 ANQGSEA. CDR3 length equals 13 residues. This CDR3 is CSVSGQGNQPQHF.

The chain carries TRBV29-1 and TRBJ1-2; absent DNA, TCRdb's TRBD1 call cannot be checked. The V gene's germline CDR1 is SQVTM and CDR2 ANQGSEA. This CDR3 region has 11 residues. CDR3 loop: CSVEGAYGYTF.

The chain combines TRBV29-1 with TRBJ1-2; TCRdb gives TRBD1 as the D gene, but with no DNA this cannot be confirmed. Germline V gives CDR1 SQVTM, CDR2 ANQGSEA. This CDR3 contains 15 residues. CDR3 region: CSVEDWTGPNYGYTF. The full variable domain, in which reference TRBV29-1 and TRBJ1-2 provide the parts outside the CDR3, is SAVISQKPSRDICQRGTSLTIQCQVDSQVTMMFWYRQQPGQSLTLIATANQGSEATYESGFVIDKFPISRPNLTFSTLTVSNMSPEDSSIYLCSVEDWTGPNYGYTFGSGTRLTVV.

This sequence joins TRBV12-3 or TRBV12-4 and TRBJ2-1; TCRdb outputs TRBD2, but without DNA this stays unchecked. CDR3 size: 15 residues. CDR3 amino acids: CASSLGLAVYNEQFF.

The rearrangement links TRBV7-9 to TRBJ2-1; TCRdb calls TRBD1, which cannot be checked without DNA. This CDR3 contains 13 residues. The germline V gene encodes CDR1 SEHNR and CDR2 FQNEAQ (reference sequence). This CDR3 reads CASTPPSYNEQFF.

J is TRBJ1-5 and V is TRBV12-5. Germline loops: CDR1 LGHNT, CDR2 FRNRAP. This CDR3 is 12 amino acids long. CDR3 region: CASAEYNQPQHF.

V usage is TRBV6-5 and J usage is TRBJ2-5; as DNA is missing, the TRBD1 call by TCRdb cannot be tested. Germline lookup yields CDR1 MNHEY and CDR2 SVGAGI. There are 16 residues in the CDR3. This CDR3 is CASSYHISDIQETQYF.

This rearrangement joins TRBV28 to TRBJ2-7; TCRdb's D call, TRBD1, is unchecked because there is no DNA. Germline-derived CDR1 and CDR2 are MDHEN and SYDVKM. The CDR3 spans 13 residues. CDR3 in amino acids: CASSSSGSYEQYF.

The gene calls are TRBV5-1 and TRBJ2-3; TCRdb gives TRBD1 as the D gene, but with no DNA this cannot be confirmed. The length of the CDR3 is 15 residues. CDR1 is SGHRS and CDR2 is YFSETQ in the germline V gene. The CDR3 protein is CASSLAAGEWDTQYF.

V is TRBV29-1 and J is TRBJ1-1. The CDR3 contains 11 residues. Per germline, CDR1 SQVTM and CDR2 ANQGSEA. CDR3: CSLLFGTEAFF.

The chain is built from TRBV19 and TRBJ2-1; TCRdb names TRBD2, which stays unverified in the absence of DNA. Germline V gene lookup returns CDR1 LNHDA and CDR2 SQIVND (reference sequence). This CDR3 is built from 15 residues. The CDR3 sequence is CASSKLAGFFNEQFF.